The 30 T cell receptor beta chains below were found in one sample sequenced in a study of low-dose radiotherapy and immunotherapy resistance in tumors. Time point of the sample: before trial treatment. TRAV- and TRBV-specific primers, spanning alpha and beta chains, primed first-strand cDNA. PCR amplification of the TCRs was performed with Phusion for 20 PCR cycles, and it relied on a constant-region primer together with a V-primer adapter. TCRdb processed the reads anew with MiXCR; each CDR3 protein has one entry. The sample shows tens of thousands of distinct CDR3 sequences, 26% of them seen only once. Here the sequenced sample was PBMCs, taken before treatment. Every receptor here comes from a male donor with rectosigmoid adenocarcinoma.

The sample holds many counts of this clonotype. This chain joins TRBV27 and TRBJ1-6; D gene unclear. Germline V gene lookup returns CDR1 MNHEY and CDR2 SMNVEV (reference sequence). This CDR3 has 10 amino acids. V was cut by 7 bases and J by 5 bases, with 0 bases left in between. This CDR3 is CASNNSPLHF. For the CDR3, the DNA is TGTGCCAGCAATAATTCACCCCTCCACTTT.

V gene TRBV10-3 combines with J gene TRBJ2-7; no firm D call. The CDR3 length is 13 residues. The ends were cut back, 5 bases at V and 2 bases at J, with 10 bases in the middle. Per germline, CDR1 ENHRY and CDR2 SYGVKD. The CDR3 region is CAISSSQTYEQYF. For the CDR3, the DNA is TGTGCCATCAGTTCCTCACAGACCTACGAGCAGTACTTC.

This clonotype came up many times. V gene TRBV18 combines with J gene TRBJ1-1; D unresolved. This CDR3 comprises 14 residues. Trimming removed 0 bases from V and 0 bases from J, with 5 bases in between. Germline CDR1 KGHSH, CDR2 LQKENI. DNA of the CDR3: TGTGCCAGCTCACCACCGACGGTGAACACTGAAGCTTTCTTT. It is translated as CASSPPTVNTEAFF.

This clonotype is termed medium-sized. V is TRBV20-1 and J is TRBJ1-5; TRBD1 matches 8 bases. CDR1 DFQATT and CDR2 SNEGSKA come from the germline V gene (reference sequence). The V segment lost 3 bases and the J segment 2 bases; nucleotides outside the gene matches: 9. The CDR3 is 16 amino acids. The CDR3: CSARVRGRGGNQPQHF. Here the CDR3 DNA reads TGCAGTGCTAGGGTCAGGGGGCGGGGGGGCAATCAGCCCCAGCATTTT.

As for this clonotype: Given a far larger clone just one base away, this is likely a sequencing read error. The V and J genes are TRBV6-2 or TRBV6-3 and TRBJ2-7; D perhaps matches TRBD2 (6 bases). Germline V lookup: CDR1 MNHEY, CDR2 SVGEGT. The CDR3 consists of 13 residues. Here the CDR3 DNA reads TGTGCCAGCCGGCGGGGCAACTCCTACGAGCCGTACTTC. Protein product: CASRRGNSYEPYF.

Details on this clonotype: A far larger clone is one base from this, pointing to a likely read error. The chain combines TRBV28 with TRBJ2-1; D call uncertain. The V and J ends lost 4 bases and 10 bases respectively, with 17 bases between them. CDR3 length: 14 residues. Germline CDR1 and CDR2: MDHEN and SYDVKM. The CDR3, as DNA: TGTGCCAGCAGTTCCCCGGCGTGGAACTACGAGCAGTTCTTC. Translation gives CASSSPAWNYEQFF.

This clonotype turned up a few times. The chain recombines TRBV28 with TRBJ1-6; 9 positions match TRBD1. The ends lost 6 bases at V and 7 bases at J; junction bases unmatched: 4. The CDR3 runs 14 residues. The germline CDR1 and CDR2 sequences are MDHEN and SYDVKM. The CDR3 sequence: CASRRQGGNSPLHF. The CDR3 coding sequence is TGTGCCAGCAGGCGACAGGGGGGAAATTCACCCCTCCACTTT.

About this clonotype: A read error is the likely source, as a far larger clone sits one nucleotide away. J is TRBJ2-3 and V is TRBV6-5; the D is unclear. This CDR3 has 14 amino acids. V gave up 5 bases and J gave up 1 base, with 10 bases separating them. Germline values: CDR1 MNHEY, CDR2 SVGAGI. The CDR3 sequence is CASSEYRGTDTQYF. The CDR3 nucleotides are TGTGCCAGCAGTGAATACAGAGGCACAGATACGCAGTATTTT.

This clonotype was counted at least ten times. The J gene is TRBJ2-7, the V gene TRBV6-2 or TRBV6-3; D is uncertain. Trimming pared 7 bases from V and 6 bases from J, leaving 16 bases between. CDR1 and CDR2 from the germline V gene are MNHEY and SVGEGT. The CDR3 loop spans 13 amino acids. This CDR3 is CASTNSPKGEQYF. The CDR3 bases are TGTGCCAGCACCAACTCGCCCAAGGGCGAGCAGTACTTC.

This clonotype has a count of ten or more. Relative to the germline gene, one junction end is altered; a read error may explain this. The CDR3 reads CASSLEATALVF. Here the CDR3 DNA reads TGTGCCAGCAGCTTAGAGGCTACGGCTCTTGTTTTT. This rearrangement joins TRBV7-9 to TRBJ2-3, with D hard to call. From germline, CDR1 is SEHNR and CDR2 FQNEAQ (reference sequence). The CDR3 length is 12 residues.

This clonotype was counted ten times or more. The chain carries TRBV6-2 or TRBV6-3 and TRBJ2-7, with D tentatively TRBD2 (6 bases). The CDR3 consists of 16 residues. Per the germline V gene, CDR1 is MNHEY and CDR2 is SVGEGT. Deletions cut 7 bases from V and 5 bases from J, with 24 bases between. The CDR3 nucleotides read TGTGCCAGCAAGGCCCGACCTTGGCCTCCGGGGGACGAGCAGTACTTC. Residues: CASKARPWPPGDEQYF.

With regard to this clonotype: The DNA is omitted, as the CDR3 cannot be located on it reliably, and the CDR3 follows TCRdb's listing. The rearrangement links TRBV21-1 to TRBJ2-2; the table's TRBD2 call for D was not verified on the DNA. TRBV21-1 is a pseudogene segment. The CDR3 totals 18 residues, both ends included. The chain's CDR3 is CASSGGLAGGRTGELFFF.

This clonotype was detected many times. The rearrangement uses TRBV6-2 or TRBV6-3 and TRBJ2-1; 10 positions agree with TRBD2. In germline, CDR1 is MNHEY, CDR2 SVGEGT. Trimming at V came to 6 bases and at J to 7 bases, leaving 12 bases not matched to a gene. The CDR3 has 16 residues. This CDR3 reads CASRTSRAGGWNEQFF. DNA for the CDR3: TGTGCCAGCAGGACCTCGCGAGCGGGAGGGTGGAATGAGCAGTTCTTC.

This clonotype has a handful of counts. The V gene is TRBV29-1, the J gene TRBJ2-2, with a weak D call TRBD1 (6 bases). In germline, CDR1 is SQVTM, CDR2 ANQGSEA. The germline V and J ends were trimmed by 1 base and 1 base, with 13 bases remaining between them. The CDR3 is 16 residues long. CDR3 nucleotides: TGCAGCGTTGAAGGAGGGGGAGACTTGAACACCGGGGAGCTGTTTTTT. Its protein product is CSVEGGGDLNTGELFF.

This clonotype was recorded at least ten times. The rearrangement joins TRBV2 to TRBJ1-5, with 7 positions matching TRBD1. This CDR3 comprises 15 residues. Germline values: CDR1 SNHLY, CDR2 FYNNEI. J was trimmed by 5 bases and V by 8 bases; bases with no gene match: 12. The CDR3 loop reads CASRPARGRHQPQHF. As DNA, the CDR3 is TGTGCCAGCCGACCCGCGAGGGGGCGGCATCAGCCCCAGCATTTT.

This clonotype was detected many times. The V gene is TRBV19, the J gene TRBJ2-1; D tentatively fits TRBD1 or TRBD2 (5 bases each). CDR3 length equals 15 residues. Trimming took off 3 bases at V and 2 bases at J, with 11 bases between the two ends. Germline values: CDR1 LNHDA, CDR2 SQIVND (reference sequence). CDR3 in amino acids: CASSMTRGAYNEQFF. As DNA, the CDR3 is TGTGCCAGTAGTATGACGCGAGGGGCCTACAATGAGCAGTTCTTC. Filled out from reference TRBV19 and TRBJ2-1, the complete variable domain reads DGGITQSPKYLFRKEGQNVTLSCEQNLNHDAMYWYRQDPGQGLRLIYYSQIVNDFQKGDIAEGYSVSREKKESFPLTVTSAQKNPTAFYLCASSMTRGAYNEQFFGPGTRLTVL.

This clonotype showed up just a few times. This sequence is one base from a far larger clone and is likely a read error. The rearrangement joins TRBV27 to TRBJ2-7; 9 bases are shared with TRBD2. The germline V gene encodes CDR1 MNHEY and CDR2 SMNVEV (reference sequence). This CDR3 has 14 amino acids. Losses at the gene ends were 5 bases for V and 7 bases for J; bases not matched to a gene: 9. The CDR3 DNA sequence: TGTGCCAGCAGTCTAGCGGGGTCCTACAATGAGCAGTACTTC. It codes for CASSLAGSYNEQYF.

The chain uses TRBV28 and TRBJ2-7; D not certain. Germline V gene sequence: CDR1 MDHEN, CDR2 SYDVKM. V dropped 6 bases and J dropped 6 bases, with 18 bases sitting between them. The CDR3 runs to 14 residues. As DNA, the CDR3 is TGTGCCAGCAGAGTTTCTAGTGGCCCAGGCGAGCAGTACTTC. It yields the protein CASRVSSGPGEQYF.

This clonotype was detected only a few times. The CDR3 DNA sequence: TGTGCCAGCAGCTTCTCTTGGACAGTGAACACTGAAGCTTTCTTT. Its protein is CASSFSWTVNTEAFF. The rearrangement joins TRBV7-2 to TRBJ1-1, with a weak D call TRBD1 (6 bases). CDR1 and CDR2 from the germline V gene are SGHTA and FQGNSA. V was trimmed by 3 bases and J by 0 bases, leaving 11 bases between them. CDR3 length: 15 residues.

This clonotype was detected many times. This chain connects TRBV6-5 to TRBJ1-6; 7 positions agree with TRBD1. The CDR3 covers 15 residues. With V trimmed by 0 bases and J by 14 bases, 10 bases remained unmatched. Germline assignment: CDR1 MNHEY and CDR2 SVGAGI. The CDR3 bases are TGTGCCAGCAGTTACTCGACAGGGCTCCTATCCGCCCTCCACTTT. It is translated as CASSYSTGLLSALHF.

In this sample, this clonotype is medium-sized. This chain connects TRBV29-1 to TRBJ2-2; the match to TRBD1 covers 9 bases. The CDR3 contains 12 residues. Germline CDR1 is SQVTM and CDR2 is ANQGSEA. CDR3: CIGQGFSGELFF. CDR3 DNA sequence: TGCATCGGACAGGGGTTCTCCGGGGAGCTGTTTTTT.

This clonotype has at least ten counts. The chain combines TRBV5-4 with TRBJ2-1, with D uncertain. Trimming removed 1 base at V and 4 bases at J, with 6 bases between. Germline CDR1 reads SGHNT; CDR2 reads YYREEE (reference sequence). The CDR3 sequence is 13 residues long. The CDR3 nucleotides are TGTGCCAGCAGCTTGCACAGATACAATGAGCAGTTCTTC. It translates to CASSLHRYNEQFF.

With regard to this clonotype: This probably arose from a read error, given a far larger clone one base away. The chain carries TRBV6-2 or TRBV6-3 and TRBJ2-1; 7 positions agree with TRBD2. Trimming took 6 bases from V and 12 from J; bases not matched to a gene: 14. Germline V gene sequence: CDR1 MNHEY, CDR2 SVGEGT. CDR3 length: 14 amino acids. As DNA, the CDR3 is TGTGCCAGCAGACCAAGGACTAGTGGTGGTGCGCAGTTCTTC. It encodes CASRPRTSGGAQFF.

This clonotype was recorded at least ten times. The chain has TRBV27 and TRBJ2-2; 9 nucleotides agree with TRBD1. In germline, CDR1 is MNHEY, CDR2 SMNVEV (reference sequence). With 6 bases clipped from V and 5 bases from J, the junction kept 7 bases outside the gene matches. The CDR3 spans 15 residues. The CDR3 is CASRSQGAGTGELFF. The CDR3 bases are TGTGCCAGCAGATCACAGGGGGCCGGGACCGGGGAGCTGTTTTTT.

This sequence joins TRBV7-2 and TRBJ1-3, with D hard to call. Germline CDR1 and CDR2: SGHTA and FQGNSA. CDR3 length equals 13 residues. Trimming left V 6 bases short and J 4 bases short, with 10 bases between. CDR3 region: CASRDTAGNTIYF. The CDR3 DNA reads TGTGCCAGCAGAGACACGGCCGGAAACACCATATATTTT.

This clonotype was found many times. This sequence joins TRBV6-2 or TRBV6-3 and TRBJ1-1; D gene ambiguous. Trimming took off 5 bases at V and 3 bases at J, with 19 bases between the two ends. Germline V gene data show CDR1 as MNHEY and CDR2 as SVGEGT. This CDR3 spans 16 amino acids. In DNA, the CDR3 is TGTGCCAGCAGTCCCGCCGGCCTCCCGGAGGACACTGAAGCTTTCTTT. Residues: CASSPAGLPEDTEAFF.

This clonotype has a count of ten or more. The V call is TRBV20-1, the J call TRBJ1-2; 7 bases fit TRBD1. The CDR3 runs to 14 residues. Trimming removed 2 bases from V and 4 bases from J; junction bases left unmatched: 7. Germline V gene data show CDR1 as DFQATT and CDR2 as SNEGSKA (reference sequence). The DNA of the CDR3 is TGCAGTGCTAGATCGGAGGGGGCAGCCTATGGCTACACCTTC. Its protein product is CSARSEGAAYGYTF.

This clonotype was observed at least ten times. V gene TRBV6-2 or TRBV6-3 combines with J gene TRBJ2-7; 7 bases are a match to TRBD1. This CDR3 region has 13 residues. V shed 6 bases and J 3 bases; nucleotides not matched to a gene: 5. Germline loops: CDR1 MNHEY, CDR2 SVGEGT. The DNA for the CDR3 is TGTGCCAGCAGAACAGACAGGGACTACGAGCAGTACTTC. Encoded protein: CASRTDRDYEQYF.

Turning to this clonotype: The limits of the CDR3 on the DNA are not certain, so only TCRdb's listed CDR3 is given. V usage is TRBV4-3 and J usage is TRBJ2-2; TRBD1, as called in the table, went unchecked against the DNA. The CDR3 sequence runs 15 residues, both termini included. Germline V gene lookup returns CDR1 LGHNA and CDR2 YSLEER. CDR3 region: CASSQDRGVGELFFF.

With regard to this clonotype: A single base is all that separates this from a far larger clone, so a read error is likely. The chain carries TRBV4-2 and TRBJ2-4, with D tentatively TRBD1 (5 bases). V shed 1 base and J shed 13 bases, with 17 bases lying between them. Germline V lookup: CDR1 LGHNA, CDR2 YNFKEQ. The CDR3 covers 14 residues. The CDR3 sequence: CASSQVKGNDEQYF. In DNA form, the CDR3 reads TGTGCCAGCAGCCAAGTAAAGGGGAATGATGAGCAGTACTTC.